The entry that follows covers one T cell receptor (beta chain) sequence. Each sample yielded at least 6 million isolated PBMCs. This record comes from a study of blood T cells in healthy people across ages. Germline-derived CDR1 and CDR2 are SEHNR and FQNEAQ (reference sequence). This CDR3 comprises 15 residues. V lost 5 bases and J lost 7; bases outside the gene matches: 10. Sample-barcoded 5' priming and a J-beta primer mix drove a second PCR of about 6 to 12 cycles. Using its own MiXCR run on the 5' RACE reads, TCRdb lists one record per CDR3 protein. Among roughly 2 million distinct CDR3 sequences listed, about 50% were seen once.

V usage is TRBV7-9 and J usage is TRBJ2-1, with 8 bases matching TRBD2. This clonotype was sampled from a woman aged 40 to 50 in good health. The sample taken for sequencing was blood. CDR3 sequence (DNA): TGTGCCAGCAGCCAACTAGCGGCCAATCGGAATGAGCAGTTCTTC. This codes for CASSQLAANRNEQFF.